This T cell receptor (beta chain) stems from a study of T-cell reconstitution after alpha-beta-depleted transplantation in children. This clonotype was recorded a few times. What it recognizes is unknown. Trimming took off 2 bases at V and 6 bases at J, with 5 bases between the two ends. The germline V gene encodes CDR1 MNHNY and CDR2 SVGAGI (reference sequence). This CDR3 comprises 12 residues. General study findings and limits: Among T cells one year after transplant, newly produced cells accounted for most counts and diversity.

Unique molecular identifiers were used to barcode this TCRbeta library. MiXCR, run by TCRdb on the PCR reads, gives a single entry per CDR3 protein. This table holds approximately 980,000 distinct CDR3 sequences, roughly 31% found once. This clonotype was sampled from a boy less than two years old who had a stem cell transplant for SCID, so the T cells may come from the graft donor. Material: PBMCs, mostly from graft donor cells, obtained 360 days after TCRalphabeta/CD19-depleted stem cell transplant. The rearrangement links TRBV6-6 to TRBJ2-1; no firm D call. The CDR3: CASSYVINEQFF. DNA of the CDR3: TGTGCCAGCAGTTACGTCATCAATGAGCAGTTCTTC.